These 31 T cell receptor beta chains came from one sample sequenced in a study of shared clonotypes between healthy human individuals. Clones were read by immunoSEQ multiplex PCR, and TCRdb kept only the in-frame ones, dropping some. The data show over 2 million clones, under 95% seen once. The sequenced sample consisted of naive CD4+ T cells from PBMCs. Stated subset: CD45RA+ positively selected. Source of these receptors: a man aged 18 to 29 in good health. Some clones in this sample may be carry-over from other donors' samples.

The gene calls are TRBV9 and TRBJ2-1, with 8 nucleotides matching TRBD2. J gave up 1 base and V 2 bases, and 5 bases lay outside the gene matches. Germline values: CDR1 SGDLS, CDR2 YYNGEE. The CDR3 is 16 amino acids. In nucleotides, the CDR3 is TGTGCCAGCAGCGTTCGAGCGGGAGTTTCCTACAATGAGCAGTTCTTC. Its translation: CASSVRAGVSYNEQFF. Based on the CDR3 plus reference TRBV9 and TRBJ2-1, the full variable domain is DSGVTQTPKHLITATGQRVTLRCSPRSGDLSVYWYQQSLDQGLQFLIQYYNGEERAKGNILERFSAQQFPDLHSELNLSSLELGDSALYFCASSVRAGVSYNEQFFGPGTRLTVL.

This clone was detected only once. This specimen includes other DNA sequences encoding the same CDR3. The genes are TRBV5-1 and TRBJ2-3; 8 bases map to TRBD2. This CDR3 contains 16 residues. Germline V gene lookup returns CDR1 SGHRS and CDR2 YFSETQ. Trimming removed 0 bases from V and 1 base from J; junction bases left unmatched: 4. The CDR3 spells CASSLVPAGGTDTQYF. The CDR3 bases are TGCGCCAGCAGCTTGGTCCCAGCGGGAGGCACAGATACGCAGTATTTT.

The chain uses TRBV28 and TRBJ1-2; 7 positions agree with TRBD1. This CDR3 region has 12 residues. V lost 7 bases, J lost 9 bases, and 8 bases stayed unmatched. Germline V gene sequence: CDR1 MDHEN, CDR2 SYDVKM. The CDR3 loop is CASTNRQGSYTF. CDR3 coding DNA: TGTGCCAGCACCAATAGACAGGGAAGCTACACCTTC.

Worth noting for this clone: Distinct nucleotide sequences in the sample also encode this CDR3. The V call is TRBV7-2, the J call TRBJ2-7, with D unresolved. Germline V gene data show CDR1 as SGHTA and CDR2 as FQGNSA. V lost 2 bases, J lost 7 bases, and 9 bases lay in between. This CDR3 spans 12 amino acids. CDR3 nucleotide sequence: TGTGCCAGCAGCTTACTCGGGCGGGAGCAGTACTTC. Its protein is CASSLLGREQYF.

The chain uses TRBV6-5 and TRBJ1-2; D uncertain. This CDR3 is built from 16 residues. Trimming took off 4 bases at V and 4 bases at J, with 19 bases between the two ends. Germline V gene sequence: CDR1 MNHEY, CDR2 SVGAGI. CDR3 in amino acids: CASSFASTRDIYGYTF. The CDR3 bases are TGTGCCAGCAGTTTTGCGTCTACCCGTGACATCTATGGCTACACCTTC.

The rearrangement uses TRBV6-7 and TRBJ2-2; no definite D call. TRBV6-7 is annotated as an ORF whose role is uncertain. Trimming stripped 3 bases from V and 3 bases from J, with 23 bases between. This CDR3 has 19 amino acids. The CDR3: CASSYSLGRTLGDTGELFF. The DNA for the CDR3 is TGTGCCAGCAGTTATTCGCTTGGACGGACCCTTGGGGACACCGGGGAGCTGTTTTTT.

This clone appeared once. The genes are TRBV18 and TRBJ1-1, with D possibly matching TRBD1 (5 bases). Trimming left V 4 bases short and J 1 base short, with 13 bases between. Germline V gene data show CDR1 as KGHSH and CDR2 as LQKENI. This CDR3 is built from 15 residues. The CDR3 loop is CASSQAVTANTEAFF. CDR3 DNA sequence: TGTGCCAGCTCACAAGCAGTGACAGCGAACACTGAAGCTTTCTTT.

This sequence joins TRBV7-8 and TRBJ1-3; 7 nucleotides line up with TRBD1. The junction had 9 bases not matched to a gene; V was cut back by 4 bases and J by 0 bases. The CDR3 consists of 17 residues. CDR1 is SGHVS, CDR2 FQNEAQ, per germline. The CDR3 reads CASSSMGGGFSGNTIYF. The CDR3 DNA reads TGTGCCAGCAGCTCCATGGGAGGGGGCTTCTCTGGAAACACCATATATTTT.

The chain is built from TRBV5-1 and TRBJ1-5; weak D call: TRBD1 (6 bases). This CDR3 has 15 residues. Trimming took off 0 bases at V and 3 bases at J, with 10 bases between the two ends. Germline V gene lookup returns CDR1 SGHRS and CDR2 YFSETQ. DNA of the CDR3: TGCGCCAGCAGCTTGGGGACAGCTTCCAATCAGCCCCAGCATTTT. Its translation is CASSLGTASNQPQHF. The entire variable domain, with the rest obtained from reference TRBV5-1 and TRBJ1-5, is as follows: KAGVTQTPRYLIKTRGQQVTLSCSPISGHRSVSWYQQTPGQGLQFLFEYFSETQRNKGNFPGRFSGRQFSNSRSEMNVSTLELGDSALYLCASSLGTASNQPQHFGDGTRLSIL.

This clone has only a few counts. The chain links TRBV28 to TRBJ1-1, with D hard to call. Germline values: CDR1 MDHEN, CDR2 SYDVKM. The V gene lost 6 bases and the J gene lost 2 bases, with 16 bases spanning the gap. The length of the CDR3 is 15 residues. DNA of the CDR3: TGTGCCAGCAGCCCAAAAAGAGGGCTTAACACTGAAGCTTTCTTT. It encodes CASSPKRGLNTEAFF.

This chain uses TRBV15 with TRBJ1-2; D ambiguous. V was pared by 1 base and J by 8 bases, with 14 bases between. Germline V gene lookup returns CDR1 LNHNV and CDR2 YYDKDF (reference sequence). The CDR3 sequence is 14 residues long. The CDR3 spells CATSRGGWTLGYTF. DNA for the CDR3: TGTGCCACCAGCAGAGGAGGGTGGACCCTAGGCTACACCTTC.

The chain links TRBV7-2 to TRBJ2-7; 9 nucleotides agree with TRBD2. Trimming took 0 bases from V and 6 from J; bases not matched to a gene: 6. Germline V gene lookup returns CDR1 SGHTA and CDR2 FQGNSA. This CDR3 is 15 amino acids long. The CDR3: CASSLAGTSQREQYF. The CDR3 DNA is TGTGCCAGCAGCTTAGCCGGGACTAGCCAGCGCGAGCAGTACTTC.

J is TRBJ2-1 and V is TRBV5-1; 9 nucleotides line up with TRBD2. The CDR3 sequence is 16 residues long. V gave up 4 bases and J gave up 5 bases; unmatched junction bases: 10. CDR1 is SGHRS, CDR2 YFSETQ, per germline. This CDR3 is CASSPRGAGGDNEQFF. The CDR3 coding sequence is TGCGCCAGCAGCCCCCGGGGAGCGGGAGGAGACAATGAGCAGTTCTTC.

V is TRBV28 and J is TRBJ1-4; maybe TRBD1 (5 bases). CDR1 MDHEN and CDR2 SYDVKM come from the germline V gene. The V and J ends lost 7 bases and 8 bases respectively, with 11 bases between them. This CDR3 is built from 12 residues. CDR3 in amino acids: CASTAGQEKLFF. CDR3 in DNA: TGTGCCAGCACGGCAGGGCAGGAAAAACTGTTTTTT.

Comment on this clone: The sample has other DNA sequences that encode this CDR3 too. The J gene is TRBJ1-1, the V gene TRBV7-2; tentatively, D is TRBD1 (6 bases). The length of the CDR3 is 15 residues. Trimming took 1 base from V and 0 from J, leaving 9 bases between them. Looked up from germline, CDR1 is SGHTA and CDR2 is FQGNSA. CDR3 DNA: TGTGCCAGCAGCTTAGGGGGGCAGTTGAACACTGAAGCTTTCTTT. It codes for CASSLGGQLNTEAFF.

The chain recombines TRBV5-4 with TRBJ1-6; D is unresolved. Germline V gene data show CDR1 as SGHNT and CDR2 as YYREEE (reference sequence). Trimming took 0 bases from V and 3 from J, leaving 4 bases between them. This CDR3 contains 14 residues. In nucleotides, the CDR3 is TGTGCCAGCAGCTTGGACAGCTATAATTCACCCCTCCACTTT. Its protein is CASSLDSYNSPLHF.

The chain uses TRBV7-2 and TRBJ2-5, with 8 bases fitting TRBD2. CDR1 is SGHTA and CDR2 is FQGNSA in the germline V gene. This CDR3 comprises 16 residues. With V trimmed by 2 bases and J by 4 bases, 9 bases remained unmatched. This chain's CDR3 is CASSLRSSGRGETQYF. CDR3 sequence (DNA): TGTGCCAGCAGCTTAAGGTCTAGCGGGCGGGGAGAGACCCAGTACTTC.

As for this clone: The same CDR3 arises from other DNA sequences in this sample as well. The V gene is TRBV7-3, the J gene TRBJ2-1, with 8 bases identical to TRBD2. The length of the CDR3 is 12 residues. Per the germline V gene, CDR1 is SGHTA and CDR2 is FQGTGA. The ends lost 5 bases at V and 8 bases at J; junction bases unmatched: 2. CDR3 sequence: CASSPGGDEQFF. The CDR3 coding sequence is TGTGCCAGCAGCCCCGGGGGGGATGAGCAGTTCTTC.

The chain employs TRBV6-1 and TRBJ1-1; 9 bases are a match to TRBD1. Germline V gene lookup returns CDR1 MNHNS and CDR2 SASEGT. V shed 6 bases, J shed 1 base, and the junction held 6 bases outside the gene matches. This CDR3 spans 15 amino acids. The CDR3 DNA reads TGTGCCAGCAGCCGGGACAGGGTCCGGAACACTGAAGCTTTCTTT. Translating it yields CASSRDRVRNTEAFF.

This chain's CDR3 is CASSGDMGGYNEQFF. CDR3 sequence (DNA): TGTGCCAGCAGTGGAGATATGGGAGGGTACAATGAGCAGTTCTTC. This chain uses TRBV2 with TRBJ2-1; 7 bases are shared with TRBD2. The germline CDR1 and CDR2 sequences are SNHLY and FYNNEI. The CDR3 is 15 amino acids. Losses at the gene ends were 4 bases for V and 4 bases for J; bases not matched to a gene: 7.

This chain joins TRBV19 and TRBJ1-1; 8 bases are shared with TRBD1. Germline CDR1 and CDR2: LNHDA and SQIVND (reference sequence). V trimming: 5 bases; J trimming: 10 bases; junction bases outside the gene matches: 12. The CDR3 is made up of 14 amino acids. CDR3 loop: CASSPLDRELAAFF. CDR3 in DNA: TGTGCCAGTAGTCCCCTGGACAGGGAGTTAGCAGCTTTCTTT.

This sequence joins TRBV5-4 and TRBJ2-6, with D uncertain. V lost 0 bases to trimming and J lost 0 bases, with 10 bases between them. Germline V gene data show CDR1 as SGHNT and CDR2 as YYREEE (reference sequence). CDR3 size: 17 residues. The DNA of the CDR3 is TGTGCCAGCAGCTTGGGAGACCGGAGCTCTGGGGCCAACGTCCTGACTTTC. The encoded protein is CASSLGDRSSGANVLTF.

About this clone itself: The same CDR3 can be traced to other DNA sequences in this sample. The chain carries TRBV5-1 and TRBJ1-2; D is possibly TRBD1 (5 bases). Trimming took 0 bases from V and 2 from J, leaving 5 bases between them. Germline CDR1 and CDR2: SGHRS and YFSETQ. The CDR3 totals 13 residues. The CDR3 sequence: CASSLGQNYGYTF. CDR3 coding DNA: TGCGCCAGCAGCTTGGGACAGAACTATGGCTACACCTTC.

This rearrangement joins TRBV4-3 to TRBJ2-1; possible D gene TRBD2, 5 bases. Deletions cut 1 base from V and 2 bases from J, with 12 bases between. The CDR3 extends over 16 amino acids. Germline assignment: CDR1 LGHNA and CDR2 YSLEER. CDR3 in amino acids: CASSQGEGEPYNEQFF. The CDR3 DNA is TGCGCCAGCAGCCAAGGTGAGGGAGAACCCTACAATGAGCAGTTCTTC.

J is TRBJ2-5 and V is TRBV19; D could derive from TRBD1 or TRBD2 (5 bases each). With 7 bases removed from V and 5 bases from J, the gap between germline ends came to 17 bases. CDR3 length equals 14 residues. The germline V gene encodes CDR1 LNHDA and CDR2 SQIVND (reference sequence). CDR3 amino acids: CASKWKRGDETQYF. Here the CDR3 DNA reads TGTGCCAGTAAGTGGAAAAGGGGAGACGAGACCCAGTACTTC.

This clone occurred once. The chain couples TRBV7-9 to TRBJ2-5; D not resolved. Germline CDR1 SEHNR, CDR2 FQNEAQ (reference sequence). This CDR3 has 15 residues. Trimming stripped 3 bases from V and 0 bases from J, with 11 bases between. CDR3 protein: CASSLGFSYQETQYF. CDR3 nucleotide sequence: TGTGCCAGCAGCTTGGGCTTCTCGTACCAAGAGACCCAGTACTTC. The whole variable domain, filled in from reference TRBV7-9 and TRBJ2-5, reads DTGVSQNPRHKITKRGQNVTFRCDPISEHNRLYWYRQTLGQGPEFLTYFQNEAQLEKSRLLSDRFSAERPKGSFSTLEIQRTEQGDSAMYLCASSLGFSYQETQYFGPGTRLLVL.

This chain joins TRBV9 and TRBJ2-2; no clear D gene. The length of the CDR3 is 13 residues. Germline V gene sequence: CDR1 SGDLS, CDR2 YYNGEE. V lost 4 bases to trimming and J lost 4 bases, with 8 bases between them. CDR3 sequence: CASSTGPTGELFF. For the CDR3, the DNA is TGTGCCAGCAGCACTGGCCCCACCGGGGAGCTGTTTTTT.

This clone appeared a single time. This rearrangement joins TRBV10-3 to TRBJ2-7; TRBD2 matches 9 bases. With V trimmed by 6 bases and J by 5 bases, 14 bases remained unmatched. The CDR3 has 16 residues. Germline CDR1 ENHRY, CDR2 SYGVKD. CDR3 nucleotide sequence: TGTGCCATCAGCCCCTCCCGGCAGCGGGAGGCGAACGAGCAGTACTTC. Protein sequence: CAISPSRQREANEQYF.

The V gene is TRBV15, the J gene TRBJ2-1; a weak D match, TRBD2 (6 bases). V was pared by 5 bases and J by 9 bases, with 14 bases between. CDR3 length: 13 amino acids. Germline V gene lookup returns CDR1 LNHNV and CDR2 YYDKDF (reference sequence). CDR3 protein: CATSGTVLGEQFF. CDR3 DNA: TGTGCCACCAGCGGGACTGTTTTGGGTGAGCAGTTCTTC. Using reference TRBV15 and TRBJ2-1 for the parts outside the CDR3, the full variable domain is DAMVIQNPRYQVTQFGKPVTLSCSQTLNHNVMYWYQQKSSQAPKLLFHYYDKDFNNEADTPDNFQSRRPNTSFCFLDIRSPGLGDTAMYLCATSGTVLGEQFFGPGTRLTVL.

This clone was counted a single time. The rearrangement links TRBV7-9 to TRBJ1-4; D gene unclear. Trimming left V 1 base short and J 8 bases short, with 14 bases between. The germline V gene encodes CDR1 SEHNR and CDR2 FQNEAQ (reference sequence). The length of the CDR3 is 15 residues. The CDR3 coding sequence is TGTGCCAGCAGCTTAGGTACCGGCCAGCGGGAAAAACTGTTTTTT. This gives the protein CASSLGTGQREKLFF.

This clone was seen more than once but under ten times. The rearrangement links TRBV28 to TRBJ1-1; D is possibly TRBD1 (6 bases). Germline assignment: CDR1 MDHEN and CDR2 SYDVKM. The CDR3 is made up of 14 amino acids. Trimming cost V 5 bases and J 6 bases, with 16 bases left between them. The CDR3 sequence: CASSQGFGFAEAFF. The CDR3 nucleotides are TGTGCCAGCAGTCAGGGGTTTGGTTTCGCTGAAGCTTTCTTT.